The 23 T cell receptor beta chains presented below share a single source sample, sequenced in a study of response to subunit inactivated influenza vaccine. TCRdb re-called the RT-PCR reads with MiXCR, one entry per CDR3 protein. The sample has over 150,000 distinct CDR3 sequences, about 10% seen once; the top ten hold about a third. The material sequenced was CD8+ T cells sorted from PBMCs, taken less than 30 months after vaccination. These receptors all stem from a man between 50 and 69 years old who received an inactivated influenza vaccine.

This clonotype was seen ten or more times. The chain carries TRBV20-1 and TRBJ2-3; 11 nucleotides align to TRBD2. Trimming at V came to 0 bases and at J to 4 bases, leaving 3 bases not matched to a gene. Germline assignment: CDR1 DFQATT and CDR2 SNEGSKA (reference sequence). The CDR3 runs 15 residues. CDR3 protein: CSARDLSGGADTQYF. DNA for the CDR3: TGCAGTGCTAGAGATCTTAGCGGGGGGGCAGATACGCAGTATTTT.

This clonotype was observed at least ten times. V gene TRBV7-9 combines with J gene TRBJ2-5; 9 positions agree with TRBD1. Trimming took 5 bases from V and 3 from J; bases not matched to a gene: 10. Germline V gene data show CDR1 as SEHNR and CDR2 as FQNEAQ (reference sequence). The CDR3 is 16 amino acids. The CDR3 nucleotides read TGTGCCAGCAGCCATCGGGACAGGGCAGAGAAAGAGACCCAGTACTTC. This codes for CASSHRDRAEKETQYF.

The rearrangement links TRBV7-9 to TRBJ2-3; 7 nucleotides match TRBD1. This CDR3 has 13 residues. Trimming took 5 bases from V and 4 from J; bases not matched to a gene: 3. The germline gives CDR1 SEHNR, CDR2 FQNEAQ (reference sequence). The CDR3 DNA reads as TGTGCCAGCAGCGGAGACAGGGCAGATACGCAGTATTTT. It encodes CASSGDRADTQYF.

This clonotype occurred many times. The CDR3 sequence: CASSLINEQFF. As DNA, the CDR3 is TGTGCCAGCAGTTTAATAAATGAGCAGTTCTTC. The rearrangement uses TRBV12-3 or TRBV12-4 and TRBJ2-1; D gene uncertain. The CDR3 has 11 amino acids. The V end was cut by 2 bases, the J end by 7 bases, with 3 bases between.

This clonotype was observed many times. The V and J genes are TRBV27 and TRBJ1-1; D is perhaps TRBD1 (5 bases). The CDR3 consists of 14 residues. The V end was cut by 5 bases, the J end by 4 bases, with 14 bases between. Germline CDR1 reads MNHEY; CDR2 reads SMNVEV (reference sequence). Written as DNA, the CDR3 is TGTGCCAGCAGTCAGACCCTAAGGGGCACTGAAGCTTTCTTT. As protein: CASSQTLRGTEAFF.

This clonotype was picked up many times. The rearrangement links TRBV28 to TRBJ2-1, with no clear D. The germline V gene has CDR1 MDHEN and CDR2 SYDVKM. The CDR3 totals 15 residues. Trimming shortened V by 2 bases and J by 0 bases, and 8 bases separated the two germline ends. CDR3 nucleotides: TGTGCCAGCAGTTTAGAACGGGTCTCCTACAATGAGCAGTTCTTC. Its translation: CASSLERVSYNEQFF. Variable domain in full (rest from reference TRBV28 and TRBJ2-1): DVKVTQSSRYLVKRTGEKVFLECVQDMDHENMFWYRQDPGLGLRLIYFSYDVKMKEKGDIPEGYSVSREKKERFSLILESASTNQTSMYLCASSLERVSYNEQFFGPGTRLTVL.

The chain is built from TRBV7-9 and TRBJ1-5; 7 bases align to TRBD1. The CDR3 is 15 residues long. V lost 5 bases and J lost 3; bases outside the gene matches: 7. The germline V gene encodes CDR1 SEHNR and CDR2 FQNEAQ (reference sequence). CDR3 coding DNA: TGTGCCAGCAGCCTTGACAGGGAAGTCAATCAGCCCCAGCATTTT. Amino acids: CASSLDREVNQPQHF.

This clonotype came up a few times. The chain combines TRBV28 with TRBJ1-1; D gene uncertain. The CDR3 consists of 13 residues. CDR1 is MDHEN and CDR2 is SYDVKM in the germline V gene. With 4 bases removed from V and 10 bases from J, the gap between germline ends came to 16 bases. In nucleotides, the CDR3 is TGTGCCAGCAGTTCTGCCCAAATTGATGGAGCTTTCTTT. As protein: CASSSAQIDGAFF.

CDR3 DNA: TGTGCCTCCGAGGCACCACAAGCCACGGATACGCAGTATTTT. Translated: CASEAPQATDTQYF. The V call is TRBV2, the J call TRBJ2-3; no reliable D call. Germline V gene data show CDR1 as SNHLY and CDR2 as FYNNEI. Trimming removed 11 bases from V and 6 bases from J, with 21 bases in between. The CDR3 is 14 residues long. The complete variable domain, with remaining parts taken from reference TRBV2 and TRBJ2-3, reads EPEVTQTPSHQVTQMGQEVILRCVPISNHLYFYWYRQILGQKVEFLVSFYNNEISEKSEIFDDQFSVERPDGSNFTLKIRSTKLEDSAMYFCASEAPQATDTQYFGPGTRLTVL.

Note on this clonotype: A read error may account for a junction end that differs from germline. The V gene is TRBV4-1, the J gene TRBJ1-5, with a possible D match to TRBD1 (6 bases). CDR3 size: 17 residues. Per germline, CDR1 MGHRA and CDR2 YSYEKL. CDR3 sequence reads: CSSSQVAGATSNQPQHF. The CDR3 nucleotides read TGCTCCAGCAGCCAAGTCGCAGGGGCAACTAGCAATCAGCCCCAGCATTTT.

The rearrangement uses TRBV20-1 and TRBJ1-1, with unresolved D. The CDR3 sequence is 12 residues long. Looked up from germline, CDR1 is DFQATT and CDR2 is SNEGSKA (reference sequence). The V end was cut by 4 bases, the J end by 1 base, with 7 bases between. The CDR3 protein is CSAMPPNTEAFF. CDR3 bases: TGCAGTGCTATGCCGCCGAACACTGAAGCTTTCTTT.

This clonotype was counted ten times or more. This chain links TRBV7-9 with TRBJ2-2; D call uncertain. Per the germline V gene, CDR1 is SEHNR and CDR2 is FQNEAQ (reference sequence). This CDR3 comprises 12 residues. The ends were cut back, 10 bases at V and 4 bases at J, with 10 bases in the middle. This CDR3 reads CATVRVTGELFF. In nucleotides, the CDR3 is TGTGCCACAGTTCGGGTCACCGGGGAGCTGTTTTTT.

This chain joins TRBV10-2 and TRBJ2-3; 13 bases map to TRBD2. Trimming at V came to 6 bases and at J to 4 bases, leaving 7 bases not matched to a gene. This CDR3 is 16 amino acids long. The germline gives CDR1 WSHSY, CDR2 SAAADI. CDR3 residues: CASSEGLAGSPDTQYF. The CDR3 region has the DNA TGCGCCAGCAGCGAGGGACTAGCGGGGTCCCCAGATACGCAGTATTTT.

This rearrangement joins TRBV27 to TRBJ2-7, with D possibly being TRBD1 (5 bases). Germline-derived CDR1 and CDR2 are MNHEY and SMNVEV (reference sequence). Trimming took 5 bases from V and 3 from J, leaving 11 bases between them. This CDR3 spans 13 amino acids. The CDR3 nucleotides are TGTGCCAGCAGTGGACACCCTATCTACGAGCAGTACTTC. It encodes CASSGHPIYEQYF.

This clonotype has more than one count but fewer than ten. The CDR3 region has the DNA TGTGCCAGCAGTTTCGTGTTGACAGGGAGTGCCTACGAGCAGTACTTC. This gives the protein CASSFVLTGSAYEQYF. V usage is TRBV7-8 and J usage is TRBJ2-7; TRBD1 matches at 7 bases. The CDR3 consists of 16 residues. V shed 6 bases, J shed 2 bases, and the junction held 13 bases outside the gene matches. Germline CDR1 reads SGHVS; CDR2 reads FQNEAQ.

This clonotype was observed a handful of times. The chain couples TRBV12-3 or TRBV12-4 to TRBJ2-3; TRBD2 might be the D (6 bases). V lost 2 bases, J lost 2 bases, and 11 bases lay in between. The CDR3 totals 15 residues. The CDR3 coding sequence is TGTGCCAGCAGTTTACACGGGAGAGTCACAGATACGCAGTATTTT. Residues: CASSLHGRVTDTQYF.

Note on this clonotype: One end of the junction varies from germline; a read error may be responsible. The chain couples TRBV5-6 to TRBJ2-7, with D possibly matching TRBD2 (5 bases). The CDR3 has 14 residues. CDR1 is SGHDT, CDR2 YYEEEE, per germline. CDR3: CAISSGPGTYEQYF. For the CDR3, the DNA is TGTGCCATCAGCTCCGGGCCGGGGACCTACGAGCAGTACTTC.

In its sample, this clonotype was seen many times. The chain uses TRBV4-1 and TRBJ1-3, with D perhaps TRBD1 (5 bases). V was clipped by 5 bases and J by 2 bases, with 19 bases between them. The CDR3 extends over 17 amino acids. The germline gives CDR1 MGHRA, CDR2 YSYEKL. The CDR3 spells CASSYYDNDRTGNTIYF. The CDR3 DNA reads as TGCGCCAGCAGCTACTATGACAACGACAGAACTGGAAACACCATATATTTT.

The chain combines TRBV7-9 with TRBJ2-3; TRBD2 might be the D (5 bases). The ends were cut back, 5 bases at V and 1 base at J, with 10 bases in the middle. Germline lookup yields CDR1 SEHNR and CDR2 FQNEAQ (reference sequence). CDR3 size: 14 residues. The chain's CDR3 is CASSQSGRTDTQYF. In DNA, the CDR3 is TGTGCCAGCAGCCAAAGCGGTCGCACAGATACGCAGTATTTT.

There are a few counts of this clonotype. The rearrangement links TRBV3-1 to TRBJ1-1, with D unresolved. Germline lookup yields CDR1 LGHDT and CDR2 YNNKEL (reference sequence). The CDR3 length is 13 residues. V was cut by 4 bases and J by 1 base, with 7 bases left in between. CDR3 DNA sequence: TGTGCCAGCAGCCCAAAGAAGAACACTGAAGCTTTCTTT. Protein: CASSPKKNTEAFF.

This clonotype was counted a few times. The CDR3, as DNA: TGTGCCAGCAGCCAAGGAATTAGCGGGTCGACCTACGAGCAGTACTTC. Residues: CASSQGISGSTYEQYF. The V gene is TRBV3-1, the J gene TRBJ2-7; 7 nucleotides line up with TRBD2. CDR3 length equals 16 residues. Unmatched junction bases numbered 8, after V lost 1 base and J lost 2 bases. Germline assignment: CDR1 LGHDT and CDR2 YNNKEL (reference sequence).

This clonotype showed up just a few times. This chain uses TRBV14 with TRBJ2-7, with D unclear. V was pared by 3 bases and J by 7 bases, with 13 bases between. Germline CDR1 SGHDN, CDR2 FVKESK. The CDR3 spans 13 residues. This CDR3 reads CASSQTDRSEQYF. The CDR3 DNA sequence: TGTGCCAGCAGCCAGACGGACCGTTCTGAGCAGTACTTC.

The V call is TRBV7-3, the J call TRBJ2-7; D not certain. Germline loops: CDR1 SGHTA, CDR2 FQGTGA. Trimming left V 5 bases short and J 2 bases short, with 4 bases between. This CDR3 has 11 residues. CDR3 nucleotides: TGTGCCAGCAGCATCCCCTACGAGCAGTACTTC. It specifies CASSIPYEQYF.